This T cell receptor beta chain is from a study of CD8 T cells in Susac syndrome. Study as a whole: Susac syndrome patients were untreated, on corticosteroids with some adding intravenous immunoglobulin, or on intravenous immunoglobulin only.

CDR3 length: 16 residues. The V and J ends lost 8 bases and 3 bases respectively, with 21 bases between them. Per germline, CDR1 MNHEY and CDR2 SMNVEV (reference sequence). An amount of RNA that ranged from roughly 0.5 to 1 ug was reverse transcribed with random hexamers. An immunoSEQ multiplex PCR amplified TCR beta CDR3 over 54 Vbeta and 13 Jbeta. Using its own MiXCR run on the immunoSEQ multiplex PCR reads, TCRdb lists one record per CDR3 protein. The repertoire consists of about 170,000 distinct CDR3 sequences, with 90% to 96% occurring once and the leading ten covering approximately 0.12%. This receptor was obtained from a human donor with Susac syndrome. The chain carries TRBV27 and TRBJ2-3, with a weak D call TRBD2 (6 bases). Material: CD4+ T cells from PBMCs. The CDR3 DNA reads TGTGCCAGCGCTAAGGGGACTGGAGGAAAAACAGATACGCAGTATTTT. Encoded protein: CASAKGTGGKTDTQYF.